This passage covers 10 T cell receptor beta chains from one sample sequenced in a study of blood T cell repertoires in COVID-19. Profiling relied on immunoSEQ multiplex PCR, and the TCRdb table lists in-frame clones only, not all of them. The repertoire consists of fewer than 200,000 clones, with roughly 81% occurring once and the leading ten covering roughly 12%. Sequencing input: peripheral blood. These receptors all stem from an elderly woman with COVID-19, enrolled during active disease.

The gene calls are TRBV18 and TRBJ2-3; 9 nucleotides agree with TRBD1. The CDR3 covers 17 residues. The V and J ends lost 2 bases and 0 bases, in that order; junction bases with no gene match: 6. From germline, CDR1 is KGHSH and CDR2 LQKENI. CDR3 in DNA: TGTGCCAGCTCACCAATGTCCGGGACAGGGAGCACAGATACGCAGTATTTT. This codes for CASSPMSGTGSTDTQYF.

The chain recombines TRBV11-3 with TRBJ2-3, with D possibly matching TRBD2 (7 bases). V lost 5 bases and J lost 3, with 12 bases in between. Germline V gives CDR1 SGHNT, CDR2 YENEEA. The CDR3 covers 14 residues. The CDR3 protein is CASSRGAGTDTQYF. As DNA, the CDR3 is TGTGCCAGCAGCCGGGGGGCAGGGACAGATACGCAGTATTTT.

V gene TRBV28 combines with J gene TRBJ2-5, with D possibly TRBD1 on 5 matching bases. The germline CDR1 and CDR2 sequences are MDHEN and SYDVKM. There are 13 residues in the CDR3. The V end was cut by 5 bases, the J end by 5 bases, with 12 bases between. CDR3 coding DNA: TGTGCCAGCAGTCCTCAGGGCGCGGAGACCCAGTACTTC. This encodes CASSPQGAETQYF.

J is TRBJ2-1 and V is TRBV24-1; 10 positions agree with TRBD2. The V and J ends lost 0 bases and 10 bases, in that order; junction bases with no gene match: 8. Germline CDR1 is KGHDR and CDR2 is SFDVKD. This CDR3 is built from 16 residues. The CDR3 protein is CATSDLRSGGAREQFF. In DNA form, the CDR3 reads TGTGCCACCAGTGATTTGAGGAGCGGGGGGGCCAGGGAGCAGTTCTTC.

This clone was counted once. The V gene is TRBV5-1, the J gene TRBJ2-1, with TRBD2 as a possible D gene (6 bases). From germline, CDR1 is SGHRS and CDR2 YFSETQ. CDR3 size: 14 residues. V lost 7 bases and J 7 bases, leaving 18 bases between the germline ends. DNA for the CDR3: TGCGCCAGCGACCCGGGCGGGGACTGGAATGAGCAGTTCTTC. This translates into CASDPGGDWNEQFF.

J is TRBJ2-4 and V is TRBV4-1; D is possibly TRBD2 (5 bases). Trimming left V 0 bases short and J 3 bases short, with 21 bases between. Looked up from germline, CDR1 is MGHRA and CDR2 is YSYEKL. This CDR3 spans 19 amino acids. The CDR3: CASSQDPSPGVPLKNIQYF. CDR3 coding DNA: TGCGCCAGCAGCCAAGATCCTTCCCCCGGGGTTCCCCTCAAAAACATTCAGTACTTC.

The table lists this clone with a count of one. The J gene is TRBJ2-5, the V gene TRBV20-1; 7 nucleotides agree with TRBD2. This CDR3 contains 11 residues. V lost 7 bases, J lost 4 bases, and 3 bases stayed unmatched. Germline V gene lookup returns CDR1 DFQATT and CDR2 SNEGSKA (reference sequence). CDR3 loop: CSDGGGETQYF. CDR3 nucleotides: TGCAGTGATGGGGGGGGAGAGACCCAGTACTTC.

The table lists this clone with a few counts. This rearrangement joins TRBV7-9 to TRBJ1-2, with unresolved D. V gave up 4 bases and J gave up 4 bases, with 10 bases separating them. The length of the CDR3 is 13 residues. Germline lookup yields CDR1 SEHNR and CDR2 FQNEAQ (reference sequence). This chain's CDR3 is CASSSRTGYGYTF. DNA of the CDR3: TGTGCCAGCAGCTCCAGGACTGGCTATGGCTACACCTTC. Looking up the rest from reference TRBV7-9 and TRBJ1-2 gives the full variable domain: DTGVSQNPRHKITKRGQNVTFRCDPISEHNRLYWYRQTLGQGPEFLTYFQNEAQLEKSRLLSDRFSAERPKGSFSTLEIQRTEQGDSAMYLCASSSRTGYGYTFGSGTRLTVV.

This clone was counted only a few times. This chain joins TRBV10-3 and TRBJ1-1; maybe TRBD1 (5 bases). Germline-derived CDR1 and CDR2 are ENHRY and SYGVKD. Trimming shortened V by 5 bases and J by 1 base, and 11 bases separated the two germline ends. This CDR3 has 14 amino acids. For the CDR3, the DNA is TGTGCCATCAGTTCACAGGTAGGGAACACTGAAGCTTTCTTT. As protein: CAISSQVGNTEAFF.

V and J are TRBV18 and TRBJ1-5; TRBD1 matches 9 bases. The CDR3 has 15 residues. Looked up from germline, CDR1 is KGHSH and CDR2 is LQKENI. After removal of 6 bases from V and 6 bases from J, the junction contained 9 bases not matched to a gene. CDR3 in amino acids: CASSPGQGGGQPQHF. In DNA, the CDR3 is TGTGCCAGCTCTCCGGGACAGGGCGGAGGTCAGCCCCAGCATTTT. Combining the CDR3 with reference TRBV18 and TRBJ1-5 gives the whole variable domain NAGVMQNPRHLVRRRGQEARLRCSPMKGHSHVYWYRQLPEEGLKFMVYLQKENIIDESGMPKERFSAEFPKEGPSILRIQQVVRGDSAAYFCASSPGQGGGQPQHFGDGTRLSIL.